The clone carrying this TCR beta chain was recorded a few times. The antigen is unknown. V was trimmed by 4 bases and J by 4 bases, leaving 5 bases between them. This CDR3 spans 11 amino acids. Germline CDR1 is MGHDK and CDR2 is SYGVNS. The primer mix had 60 Vbeta and 13 Jbeta primers. Sequencing was performed with immunoSEQ multiplex PCR; in TCRdb, only in-frame clones are kept and a portion is missing. The profile shows some 160,000 clones, over 70% of them singletons. This sample is part of a study of cytomegalovirus exposure and HLA in healthy donors. Findings and caveats of the study: There were some V segments, including TRBV6-2 and TRBV6-3, excluded as indistinguishable. What a later analysis showed was that several of the most significant clusters appeared linked to common viral pathogens. Earlier analysis looked at TCR beta V segments, and most were productive about 90% or about 30% of the time. A highly shared variant cluster was judged a likely technical artifact.

The source is a man in his forties or fifties in good health and CMV-seropositive. V is TRBV25-1 and J is TRBJ2-7; D gene unclear. The sequenced material came from PBMCs. The CDR3 nucleotides read TGTGCCAGCAGTGTGAGTTACGAGCAGTACTTC. Encoded protein: CASSVSYEQYF.